Listed below are T cell receptor beta chains from one sample, sequenced in a study of somatic mutations in cytotoxic T cells in rheumatoid arthritis. Assay: immunoSEQ multiplex PCR; the TCRdb copy retains only in-frame clones and omits some. The sample records about 23,000 clones, 70% to 90% being singletons. The source material was CD8+ T cells sorted from blood. The origin of the receptors is an adult with rheumatoid arthritis. The CDR3 runs from the conserved cysteine through the conserved F or W. Fields, in order: J gene, clone size, V gene, D gene, CDR3 DNA, CDR3 protein. D genes are given only for firm matches. Size is omitted from some rows. Given values are once, few, many or a class for expanded clones.

J: TRBJ2-2; size: .; V: TRBV2; D: TRBD2; DNA: TGTGCCAGCACTTACATGCCCGGGACTAGCGGGGGGCCGGGCACCGGGGAGCTGTTTTTT; CDR3: CASTYMPGTSGGPGTGELFF
J: TRBJ2-1; size: .; V: TRBV6-1; D: .; DNA: TGTGCCAGCAGTGGCCTCCAGGGGAGGGGGGGTCTATACAATGAGCAGTTCTTC; CDR3: CASSGLQGRGGLYNEQFF
J: TRBJ2-1; size: .; V: TRBV7-6; D: TRBD2; DNA: TGTGCCAGCAGCTTATATGGATGGACTAGCGCTTACAATGAGCAGTTCTTC; CDR3: CASSLYGWTSAYNEQFF
J: TRBJ2-7; size: .; V: TRBV11-2; D: .; DNA: TGTGCCAGCAGCTTAGCCTCCTACGAGCAGTACTTC; CDR3: CASSLASYEQYF
J: TRBJ1-5; size: few; V: TRBV4-1; D: .; DNA: TGCGCCAGCAGCCTACTGGGAAACAATCAGCCCCAGCATTTT; CDR3: CASSLLGNNQPQHF
J: TRBJ2-1; size: once; V: TRBV7-9; D: .; DNA: TGTGCCAGCAGCTTCGACTACAATGAGCAGTTCTTC; CDR3: CASSFDYNEQFF
J: TRBJ1-4; size: .; V: TRBV4-1; D: .; DNA: TGCGCCAGCAGCCGCACTAGGGCCTTCACTAATGAAAAACTGTTTTTT; CDR3: CASSRTRAFTNEKLFF
J: TRBJ1-5; size: few; V: TRBV12-5; D: .; DNA: TGTGCTAGTGGTTTGGGAGGGGCATCTAGCAATCAGCCCCAGCATTTT; CDR3: CASGLGGASSNQPQHF
J: TRBJ1-5; size: few; V: TRBV7-2; D: .; DNA: TGTGCCAGCAGCTCCAGAGACAGCACATTCAATCAGCCCCAGCATTTT; CDR3: CASSSRDSTFNQPQHF
J: TRBJ1-1; size: .; V: TRBV6-6; D: .; DNA: TGTGCCAGCAGTTACGGGGGAGGGAACACTGAAGCTTTCTTT; CDR3: CASSYGGGNTEAFF
J: TRBJ1-1; size: .; V: TRBV4-1; D: .; DNA: TGCGCCAGCAGTCGCGGGGGAGAGATGAACACTGAAGCTTTCTTT; CDR3: CASSRGGEMNTEAFF
J: TRBJ2-7; size: .; V: TRBV7-9; D: TRBD1; DNA: TGTGCCAGCAGCTCGGACAGGGGAGACTACGAGCAGTACTTC; CDR3: CASSSDRGDYEQYF
J: TRBJ1-2; size: .; V: TRBV2; D: .; DNA: TGTGCCAGCAGTGACGACAGGAGAGCTAACTATGGCTACACCTTC; CDR3: CASSDDRRANYGYTF
J: TRBJ1-6; size: few; V: TRBV10-3; D: .; DNA: TGTGCCATCAGTGAAAGAGGGGCTGGAGATTCACCCCTCCACTTT; CDR3: CAISERGAGDSPLHF
J: TRBJ1-5; size: once; V: TRBV2; D: .; DNA: TGTGCCAGCACTAAGGAGGGCAATAGCAATCAGCCCCAGCATTTT; CDR3: CASTKEGNSNQPQHF
J: TRBJ2-1; size: .; V: TRBV6-1; D: .; DNA: TGTGCCAGCAGCGTAGACAACTACTACAATGAGCAGTTCTTC; CDR3: CASSVDNYYNEQFF
J: TRBJ2-7; size: .; V: TRBV19; D: TRBD2; DNA: TGTGCCAGTAGTCCAAGAGCGGGGACCCTCTACGAGCAGTACTTC; CDR3: CASSPRAGTLYEQYF
J: TRBJ1-1; size: .; V: TRBV5-1; D: TRBD1; DNA: TGCGCCAGCAGCTTGACGGGACAGGGTTTTAAGGACACTGAAGCTTTCTTT; CDR3: CASSLTGQGFKDTEAFF
J: TRBJ2-4; size: .; V: TRBV29-1; D: TRBD1; DNA: TGCAGCGTTGAAGATTGGACAGGGGGGAACATTCAGTACTTC; CDR3: CSVEDWTGGNIQYF
J: TRBJ1-5; size: few; V: TRBV6-5; D: .; DNA: TGTGCCAGCAGCGTGAGGGGTGATCAGCCCCAGCATTTT; CDR3: CASSVRGDQPQHF
J: TRBJ2-5; size: .; V: TRBV27; D: .; DNA: TGTGCCAGCAGTTTAGGAGAGACCCAGTACTTC; CDR3: CASSLGETQYF
J: TRBJ1-1; size: .; V: TRBV6-5; D: TRBD1; DNA: TGTGCCAGCAGAACTACAGGGGGCACTGAAGCTTTCTTT; CDR3: CASRTTGGTEAFF
J: TRBJ1-1; size: .; V: TRBV18; D: .; DNA: TGTGCCAGCTCACCGACGGACAGTCCTATGAACACTGAAGCTTTCTTT; CDR3: CASSPTDSPMNTEAFF
J: TRBJ2-1; size: .; V: TRBV9; D: TRBD2; DNA: TGTGCCAGCAGCGTCAAGCGGGGGGGGTACAATGAGCAGTTCTTC; CDR3: CASSVKRGGYNEQFF
J: TRBJ1-5; size: .; V: TRBV7-9; D: .; DNA: TGTGCCAGCAGCTCAACAACGGCGGGGATACAGCCCCAGCATTTT; CDR3: CASSSTTAGIQPQHF
J: TRBJ2-7; size: .; V: TRBV19; D: .; DNA: TGTGCCAGTAGTATAAGTGGGAGCTCCTACGAGCAGTACTTC; CDR3: CASSISGSSYEQYF
J: TRBJ2-3; size: .; V: TRBV20-1; D: .; DNA: TGCAGTGCTAGAGGAGATACGCAGTATTTT; CDR3: CSARGDTQYF
J: TRBJ2-7; size: .; V: TRBV7-6; D: TRBD1; DNA: TGTGCCAGCAGCTTAGCCCCGGACAGGGGGACCTCCTACGAGCAGTACTTC; CDR3: CASSLAPDRGTSYEQYF
J: TRBJ1-5; size: .; V: TRBV27; D: .; DNA: TGTGCCAGCAGTTATGTAGGACAGTCCAATCAGCCCCAGCATTTT; CDR3: CASSYVGQSNQPQHF
J: TRBJ1-5; size: .; V: TRBV7-8; D: .; DNA: TGTGCCAGCAGCCTTTCAGGGGGCAATCAGCCCCAGCATTTT; CDR3: CASSLSGGNQPQHF
J: TRBJ2-7; size: .; V: TRBV11-2; D: TRBD2; DNA: TGTGCCAGCAGCGAGGGGGGACTAGCGGGGGGAAGATCATACGAGCAGTACTTC; CDR3: CASSEGGLAGGRSYEQYF
J: TRBJ1-2; size: few; V: TRBV7-9; D: .; DNA: TGTGCCAGCAGCTTAGTGGGGCCGACATATGGCTACACCTTC; CDR3: CASSLVGPTYGYTF